The rows below give T cell receptor beta chains drawn from one sample of a study of cytomegalovirus exposure and HLA in healthy donors. Method: immunoSEQ multiplex PCR; TCRdb's copy keeps in-frame clones and lacks some. Of 150,000 to 200,000 clones listed, around 80% are singletons. The sequenced material came from PBMCs. The receptors stem from a woman in her 30s in good health and CMV-seronegative. Both conserved end residues are part of each CDR3. The D gene is left open where the match is weak. Some rows mark clone size as missing; the rest say once, few, many or name a class of expanded clone.

v_gene: TRBV2
d_gene: TRBD1
j_gene: TRBJ1-1
abundance: once
CDR3nt: TGTGCCAGCCGGCAGGGGGGACACACTGAAGCTTTCTTT
CDR3aa: CASRQGGHTEAFF

v_gene: TRBV5-1
d_gene: TRBD1
j_gene: TRBJ2-5
abundance: once
CDR3nt: TGCGCCAGCAGCACCGGACAGGCCACGTACCAAGAGACCCAGTACTTC
CDR3aa: CASSTGQATYQETQYF

v_gene: TRBV4-2
d_gene: TRBD2
j_gene: TRBJ2-3
abundance: -
CDR3nt: TGTGCCAGCAGCCACGCATCTAGCGGGGGGGTCACAGATACGCAGTATTTT
CDR3aa: CASSHASSGGVTDTQYF

v_gene: TRBV7-9
d_gene: -
j_gene: TRBJ2-7
abundance: -
CDR3nt: TGTGCCAGCAGCGAAGACGGGGCCTACGAGCAGTACTTC
CDR3aa: CASSEDGAYEQYF

v_gene: TRBV30
d_gene: -
j_gene: TRBJ1-2
abundance: few
CDR3nt: TGTGCCTGGGGGGCGGCTTATGGCTACACCTTC
CDR3aa: CAWGAAYGYTF

v_gene: TRBV28
d_gene: TRBD1
j_gene: TRBJ2-7
abundance: -
CDR3nt: TGTGCCAGCCTCCCCGGGACAGGGGGCGCGGCGTCCGAGCAGTACTTC
CDR3aa: CASLPGTGGAASEQYF

v_gene: TRBV5-8
d_gene: TRBD1
j_gene: TRBJ2-1
abundance: -
CDR3nt: TGTGCCAGCAGCCTGACAGGGAACAATGAGCAGTTCTTC
CDR3aa: CASSLTGNNEQFF

v_gene: TRBV9
d_gene: -
j_gene: TRBJ1-1
abundance: once
CDR3nt: TGTGCCAGCAGCGAGACAGCTGGAATGAACACTGAAGCTTTCTTT
CDR3aa: CASSETAGMNTEAFF

v_gene: TRBV5-4
d_gene: -
j_gene: TRBJ1-2
abundance: -
CDR3nt: TGTGCCAGCAGCCTGTTTATTTCCGGAGGCTATGGCTACACCTTC
CDR3aa: CASSLFISGGYGYTF

v_gene: TRBV4-1
d_gene: TRBD1
j_gene: TRBJ1-2
abundance: -
CDR3nt: TGCGCCAGCAGCCGCCAGGGGACAGGGGATCCTCGAATCTATGGCTACACCTTC
CDR3aa: CASSRQGTGDPRIYGYTF

v_gene: TRBV7-2
d_gene: -
j_gene: TRBJ1-2
abundance: few
CDR3nt: TGTGCCAGCAGCTTATACTTCTATGGCTACACCTTC
CDR3aa: CASSLYFYGYTF

v_gene: TRBV5-4
d_gene: TRBD1
j_gene: TRBJ2-7
abundance: -
CDR3nt: TGTGCCAGCAGCCCCGGGACAGGGTATACCTACGAGCAGTACTTC
CDR3aa: CASSPGTGYTYEQYF

v_gene: TRBV9
d_gene: TRBD1
j_gene: TRBJ1-2
abundance: -
CDR3nt: TGTGCCAGCAGCGTAGACCGGGACAGGGGGGATGGCTACACCTTC
CDR3aa: CASSVDRDRGDGYTF

v_gene: TRBV5-1
d_gene: -
j_gene: TRBJ1-1
abundance: few
CDR3nt: TGCGCCAGCGGATCCGGGGGAACGGGGAACACTGAAGCTTTCTTT
CDR3aa: CASGSGGTGNTEAFF

v_gene: TRBV4-1
d_gene: -
j_gene: TRBJ1-3
abundance: -
CDR3nt: TGCGCCAGCAGCCAAGATCGAACAGCTTCTGGAAACACCATATATTTT
CDR3aa: CASSQDRTASGNTIYF

v_gene: TRBV7-2
d_gene: -
j_gene: TRBJ1-5
abundance: -
CDR3nt: TGTGCCAGCAGCCAGGGCCTCGGCAATCAGCCCCAGCATTTT
CDR3aa: CASSQGLGNQPQHF

v_gene: TRBV6-6
d_gene: -
j_gene: TRBJ1-5
abundance: -
CDR3nt: TGTGCCAGCAGGCCCGGAACCTCGGGGCAGCCCCAGCATTTT
CDR3aa: CASRPGTSGQPQHF

v_gene: TRBV2
d_gene: -
j_gene: TRBJ1-1
abundance: -
CDR3nt: TGTGCCAGCAGTGACCCGGGTCTATCTTTCTTT
CDR3aa: CASSDPGLSFF

v_gene: TRBV4-1
d_gene: TRBD1
j_gene: TRBJ2-2
abundance: -
CDR3nt: TGCGCCAGCAGCCAACCCCAGGGACAGGGGCTGTTTTTT
CDR3aa: CASSQPQGQGLFF

v_gene: TRBV28
d_gene: TRBD1
j_gene: TRBJ2-2
abundance: once
CDR3nt: TGTGCCAGCCTGGACAGGATGAACACCAGGGAGCTGTTTTTT
CDR3aa: CASLDRMNTRELFF

v_gene: TRBV4-1
d_gene: TRBD2
j_gene: TRBJ2-7
abundance: -
CDR3nt: TGCGCCAGCAGCCAGCAGACTAGCGGGGGCTACGAGCAGTACTTC
CDR3aa: CASSQQTSGGYEQYF

v_gene: TRBV4-1
d_gene: -
j_gene: TRBJ2-1
abundance: -
CDR3nt: TGCGCCAGCAGCCAAGATGAGGGGGAAGCGGCGCCCTACAATGAGCAGTTCTTC
CDR3aa: CASSQDEGEAAPYNEQFF

v_gene: TRBV30
d_gene: -
j_gene: TRBJ1-5
abundance: -
CDR3nt: TGTGCCTGGAGTGTCCGGGATGTTCAGCCCCAGCATTTT
CDR3aa: CAWSVRDVQPQHF

v_gene: TRBV6-5
d_gene: -
j_gene: TRBJ1-4
abundance: -
CDR3nt: TGTGCCAGCAGTTGCCCAGTTGCAACTAATGAAAAACTGTTTTTT
CDR3aa: CASSCPVATNEKLFF

v_gene: TRBV5-1
d_gene: -
j_gene: TRBJ2-2
abundance: -
CDR3nt: TGCGCCACCGTTTCAGGGGTCGGGGAGCTGTTTTTT
CDR3aa: CATVSGVGELFF

v_gene: TRBV7-9
d_gene: -
j_gene: TRBJ1-1
abundance: -
CDR3nt: TGTGCCAGCAGTTCCACTTGGAACACTGAAGCTTTCTTT
CDR3aa: CASSSTWNTEAFF

v_gene: TRBV18
d_gene: -
j_gene: TRBJ2-7
abundance: -
CDR3nt: TGTGCCAGCTCACCATCTCTGAGACAGGGAGGCGAGCAGTACTTC
CDR3aa: CASSPSLRQGGEQYF

v_gene: TRBV7-9
d_gene: -
j_gene: TRBJ1-5
abundance: few
CDR3nt: TGTGCCAGCGGAACAGGACAGAGTGGAAATCAGCCCCAGCATTTT
CDR3aa: CASGTGQSGNQPQHF

v_gene: TRBV28
d_gene: TRBD1
j_gene: TRBJ2-6
abundance: -
CDR3nt: TGTGCCAGCAGTTTGTCCGGGACAGGGGCAGGTTCTGGGGCCAACGTCCTGACTTTC
CDR3aa: CASSLSGTGAGSGANVLTF

v_gene: TRBV6-5
d_gene: TRBD1
j_gene: TRBJ1-4
abundance: -
CDR3nt: TGTGCCAGCAGGAACGACAGGGGGATTGAAGAAAAACTGTTTTTT
CDR3aa: CASRNDRGIEEKLFF

v_gene: TRBV25-1
d_gene: -
j_gene: TRBJ1-2
abundance: -
CDR3nt: TGTGCCAGCAGGGGGCTTTCTAACTATGGCTACACCTTC
CDR3aa: CASRGLSNYGYTF

v_gene: TRBV5-4
d_gene: -
j_gene: TRBJ2-7
abundance: -
CDR3nt: TGTGCCAGCAGTTCCCTGTACGAGCAGTACTTC
CDR3aa: CASSSLYEQYF

v_gene: TRBV29-1
d_gene: TRBD1
j_gene: TRBJ2-2
abundance: -
CDR3nt: TGCAGCGTTGCGAAACTCAGGGGGCAGGGAGGCACCGGGGAGCTGTTTTTT
CDR3aa: CSVAKLRGQGGTGELFF

v_gene: TRBV9
d_gene: -
j_gene: TRBJ1-2
abundance: -
CDR3nt: TGTGCCAGCAGCGCGGACATCAATGGCTACACCTTC
CDR3aa: CASSADINGYTF

v_gene: TRBV4-1
d_gene: TRBD1
j_gene: TRBJ2-3
abundance: -
CDR3nt: TGCGCCAGCAGCCATCAGACAGGGGGAGCAGATACGCAGTATTTT
CDR3aa: CASSHQTGGADTQYF

v_gene: TRBV19
d_gene: -
j_gene: TRBJ2-7
abundance: -
CDR3nt: TGTGCCAGTAGTGGGCGGGCCGTCAGCCACGAGCAGTACTTC
CDR3aa: CASSGRAVSHEQYF

v_gene: TRBV5-1
d_gene: TRBD2
j_gene: TRBJ2-7
abundance: -
CDR3nt: TGCGCCAGCAGCTTGGGGGGACTAGGTTTTAACGAGCAGTACTTC
CDR3aa: CASSLGGLGFNEQYF

v_gene: TRBV7-2
d_gene: TRBD2
j_gene: TRBJ2-1
abundance: -
CDR3nt: TGTGCCAGCAGCCTCGGACTAGCGGGGCCGTACAATGAGCAGTTCTTC
CDR3aa: CASSLGLAGPYNEQFF

v_gene: TRBV19
d_gene: TRBD1
j_gene: TRBJ1-5
abundance: -
CDR3nt: TGTGCCCGACCCATGACAGGGGCGCTCCTCAATCAGCGGGTTTTT
CDR3aa: CARPMTGALLNQRVF

v_gene: TRBV6-6
d_gene: TRBD1
j_gene: TRBJ2-5
abundance: once
CDR3nt: TGTGCCAGCAACAGGGGGGTGAAAGAGACCCAGTACTTC
CDR3aa: CASNRGVKETQYF

v_gene: TRBV10-1
d_gene: -
j_gene: TRBJ2-7
abundance: -
CDR3nt: TGCGCCAGCAGTGATGCCCAGTCCCACGAGCAGTACTTC
CDR3aa: CASSDAQSHEQYF

v_gene: TRBV28
d_gene: -
j_gene: TRBJ1-1
abundance: -
CDR3nt: TGTGCCAGCAGTTCCCCCCAGGGGCAGGGATCCACTGAAGCTTTCTTT
CDR3aa: CASSSPQGQGSTEAFF